This entry concerns a single T cell receptor (beta chain). Only patients with CD8+CD57+ cell expansion on flow cytometry were chosen for sequencing. By the time of blood sampling, patients had still received no therapy. This entry comes from a study of CD8+CD57+ T cells in acquired aplastic anemia. Per the germline V gene, CDR1 is SGHRS and CDR2 is YFSETQ. With V trimmed by 4 bases and J by 4 bases, 9 bases remained unmatched. The CDR3 loop spans 15 amino acids. CDR3 and TCR beta VDJ profiling relied on a genomic DNA template. TCRdb called the reads again in MiXCR, with one record for every CDR3 protein. Here the sample spans just over 200,000 distinct CDR3 sequences, 60% to 80% being singletons.

The clonotype was recovered from a human donor with aplastic anemia. Sequencing input: sorted CD4+, CD8+, or CD8+CD57+ T cells (not recorded which) from PBMCs. The V and J genes are TRBV5-1 and TRBJ2-7; 9 bases fit TRBD1. In nucleotides, the CDR3 is TGCGCCAGCAGCGCCTCCGGGACAGGGACTTACGAGCAGTACTTC. Translating it yields CASSASGTGTYEQYF.